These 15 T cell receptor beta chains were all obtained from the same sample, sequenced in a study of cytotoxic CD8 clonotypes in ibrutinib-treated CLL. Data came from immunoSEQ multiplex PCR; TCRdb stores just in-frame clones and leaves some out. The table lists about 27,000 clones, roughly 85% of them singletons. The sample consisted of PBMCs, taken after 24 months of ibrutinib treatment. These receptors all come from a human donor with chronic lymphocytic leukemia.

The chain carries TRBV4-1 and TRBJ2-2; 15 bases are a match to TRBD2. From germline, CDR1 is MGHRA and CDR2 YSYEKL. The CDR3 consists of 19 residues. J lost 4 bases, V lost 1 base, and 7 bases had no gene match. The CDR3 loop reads CASSQARTSGGAGTGELFF. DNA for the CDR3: TGCGCCAGCAGCCAAGCTAGGACTAGCGGGGGGGCGGGCACCGGGGAGCTGTTTTTT.

CDR3 DNA sequence: TGTGCCAGCAGCTCCGGGACCTCCTACGAGCAGTACTTC. Translated: CASSSGTSYEQYF. The rearrangement joins TRBV6-6 to TRBJ2-7; D possibly matches TRBD1 or TRBD2 (5 bases each). Germline values: CDR1 MNHNY, CDR2 SVGAGI (reference sequence). The CDR3 has 13 residues. Trimming shortened V by 6 bases and J by 0 bases, and 9 bases separated the two germline ends.

The CDR3 loop is CASGLPPDRGWSGELFF. DNA of the CDR3: TGTGCTAGTGGTTTACCCCCGGACAGGGGATGGTCCGGGGAGCTGTTTTTT. The chain carries TRBV12-5 and TRBJ2-2; 9 bases are shared with TRBD1. Trimming cost V 3 bases and J 6 bases; bases outside gene matches: 11. Germline V gene lookup returns CDR1 LGHNT and CDR2 FRNRAP. The CDR3 is 17 amino acids.

DNA of the CDR3: TGTGCCAGTAGTATAGATGCCGGGGAGCTGTTTTTT. Amino acid sequence: CASSIDAGELFF. This chain uses TRBV19 with TRBJ2-2; no clear D gene. This CDR3 is 12 amino acids long. V lost 0 bases and J 6 bases, leaving 2 bases between the germline ends. The germline gives CDR1 LNHDA, CDR2 SQIVND (reference sequence).

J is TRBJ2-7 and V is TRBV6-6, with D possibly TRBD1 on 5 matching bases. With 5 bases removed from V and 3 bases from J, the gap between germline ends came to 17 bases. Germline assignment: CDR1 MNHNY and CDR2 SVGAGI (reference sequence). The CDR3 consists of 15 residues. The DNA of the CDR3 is TGTGCCAGCAGTCCCCCCCGCAGGGCATACTACGAGCAGTACTTC. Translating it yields CASSPPRRAYYEQYF.

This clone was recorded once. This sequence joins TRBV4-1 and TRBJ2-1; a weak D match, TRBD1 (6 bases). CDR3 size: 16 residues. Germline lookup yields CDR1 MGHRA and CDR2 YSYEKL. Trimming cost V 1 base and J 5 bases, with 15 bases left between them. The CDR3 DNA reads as TGCGCCAGCAGCCAAGTCGACAGGCCTTTTGACAATGAGCAGTTCTTC. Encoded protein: CASSQVDRPFDNEQFF.

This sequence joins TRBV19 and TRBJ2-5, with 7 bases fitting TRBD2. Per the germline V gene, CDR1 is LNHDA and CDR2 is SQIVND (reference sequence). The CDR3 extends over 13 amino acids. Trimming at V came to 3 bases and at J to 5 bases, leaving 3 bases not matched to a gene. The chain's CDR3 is CASSMGRAETQYF. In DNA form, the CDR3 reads TGTGCCAGTAGTATGGGGAGGGCTGAGACCCAGTACTTC.

The CDR3 DNA reads as TGTGCCAGCAGCAAGGGACAGGGGGGCAATCAGCCCCAGCATTTT. Translating gives CASSKGQGGNQPQHF. The chain joins TRBV14 to TRBJ1-5; 11 bases map to TRBD1. Germline values: CDR1 SGHDN, CDR2 FVKESK. The trim removed 5 bases at V and 2 bases at J, leaving 2 bases unmatched. The CDR3 length is 15 residues.

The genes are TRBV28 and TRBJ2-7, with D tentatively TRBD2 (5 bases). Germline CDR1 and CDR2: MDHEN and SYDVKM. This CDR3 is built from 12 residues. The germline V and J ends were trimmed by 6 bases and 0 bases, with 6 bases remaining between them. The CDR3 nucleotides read TGTGCCAGCAGGAGGGACTCCTACGAGCAGTACTTC. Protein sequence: CASRRDSYEQYF.

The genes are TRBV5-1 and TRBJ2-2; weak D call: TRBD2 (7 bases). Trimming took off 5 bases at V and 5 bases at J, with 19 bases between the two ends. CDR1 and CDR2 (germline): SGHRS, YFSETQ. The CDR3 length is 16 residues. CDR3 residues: CASSQVAGARTGELFF. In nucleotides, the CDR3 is TGCGCCAGCAGTCAGGTGGCGGGGGCCAGGACCGGGGAGCTGTTTTTT. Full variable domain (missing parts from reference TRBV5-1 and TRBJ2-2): KAGVTQTPRYLIKTRGQQVTLSCSPISGHRSVSWYQQTPGQGLQFLFEYFSETQRNKGNFPGRFSGRQFSNSRSEMNVSTLELGDSALYLCASSQVAGARTGELFFGEGSRLTVL.

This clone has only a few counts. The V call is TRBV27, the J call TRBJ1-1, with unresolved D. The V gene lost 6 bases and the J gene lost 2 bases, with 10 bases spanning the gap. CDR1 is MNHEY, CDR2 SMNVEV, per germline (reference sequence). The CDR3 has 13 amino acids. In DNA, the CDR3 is TGTGCCAGCAGCCTTGGACCAAACACTGAAGCTTTCTTT. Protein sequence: CASSLGPNTEAFF.

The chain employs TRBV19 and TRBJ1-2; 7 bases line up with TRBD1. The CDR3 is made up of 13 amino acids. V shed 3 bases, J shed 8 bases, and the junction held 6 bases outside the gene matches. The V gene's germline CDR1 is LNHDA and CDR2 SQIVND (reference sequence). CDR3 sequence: CASSMDRSRGYTF. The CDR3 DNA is TGTGCCAGTAGTATGGACAGGTCACGGGGCTACACCTTC. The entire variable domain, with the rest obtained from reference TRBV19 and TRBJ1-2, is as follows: DGGITQSPKYLFRKEGQNVTLSCEQNLNHDAMYWYRQDPGQGLRLIYYSQIVNDFQKGDIAEGYSVSREKKESFPLTVTSAQKNPTAFYLCASSMDRSRGYTFGSGTRLTVV.

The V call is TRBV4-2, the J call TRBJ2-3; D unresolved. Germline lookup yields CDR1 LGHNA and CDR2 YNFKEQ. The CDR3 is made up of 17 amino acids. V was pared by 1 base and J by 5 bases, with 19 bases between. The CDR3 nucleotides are TGTGCCAGCAGCCAAGGGATAGGCGAGAAGGTTGTAGATACGCAGTATTTT. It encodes CASSQGIGEKVVDTQYF.

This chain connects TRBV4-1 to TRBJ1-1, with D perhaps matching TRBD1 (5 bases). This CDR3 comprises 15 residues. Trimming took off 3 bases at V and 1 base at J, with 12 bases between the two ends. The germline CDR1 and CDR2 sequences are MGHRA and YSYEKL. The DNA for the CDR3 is TGCGCCAGCAGCCATCGAATACAGGCGAACACTGAAGCTTTCTTT. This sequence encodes CASSHRIQANTEAFF.

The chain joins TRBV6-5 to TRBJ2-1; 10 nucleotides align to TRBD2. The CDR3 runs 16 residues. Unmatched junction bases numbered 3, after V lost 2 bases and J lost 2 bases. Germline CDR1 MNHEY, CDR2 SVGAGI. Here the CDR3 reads CASSYLAGAAYNEQFF. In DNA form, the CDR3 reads TGTGCCAGCAGTTACCTAGCGGGGGCGGCCTACAATGAGCAGTTCTTC.